This TCR beta chain is drawn from a study of CD8+CD57+ T cells in acquired aplastic anemia. The CDR3 is made up of 13 amino acids. Per the germline V gene, CDR1 is KGHSH and CDR2 is LQKENI. With V trimmed by 5 bases and J by 6 bases, 7 bases remained unmatched. Patients chosen for sequencing had CD8+CD57+ cells that had expanded, as shown by flow cytometry. Genomic DNA templated the TCR beta VDJ and CDR3 profiling. TCRdb passed the reads through MiXCR, listing each CDR3 protein once. The sample contains hundreds of thousands of distinct CDR3 sequences, more than 40% of which appear only once. Sequencing was carried out using sorted CD4+, CD8+, or CD8+CD57+ T cells (not recorded which) from PBMCs. This sequence joins TRBV18 and TRBJ2-7, with 7 nucleotides matching TRBD1. The receptor was isolated from a human donor with aplastic anemia. The CDR3 bases are TGTGCCAGCTCAGGACAGGCCCTATCCGAGCAGTACTTC. Its translation: CASSGQALSEQYF.